The clone carrying this T cell receptor (beta chain) was counted a single time. No antigen is known for it. The CDR3 has 17 amino acids. V was cut by 3 bases and J by 4 bases, with 22 bases left in between. Germline-derived CDR1 and CDR2 are SEHNR and FQNEAQ (reference sequence). Several immunoSEQ 96-well plates shared each subset's DNA, each plate a replicate. Sorted-subset replicate PCR reactions were performed with about 190 ng DNA, corresponding to tens of thousands of T cell genomes. In the original analysis: Filtering was not the same, since immunoSEQ gave junction-only sequences without quality scores. The table came from immunoSEQ multiplex PCR; TCRdb's copy has only in-frame clones and leaves some out. V and J calls and clone size are those listed in that table; D and trimming were worked out from the DNA. Of fewer than 1.6 million clones listed, around 98.5% were seen once; the top ten hold about 0.35%.

These data come from a study of shared clonotypes between healthy human individuals. Notes on the study in general: Generation of non-shared clonotypes was less probable than generation of clonotypes shared by all four donors.

This chain connects TRBV7-9 to TRBJ2-7; TRBD1 might be the D (6 bases). The receptor comes from a man aged 25-45 years in good health. Sequencing was carried out using naive CD4+ T cells sorted from blood. The subset was: CD45RA+ positively selected. As DNA, the CDR3 is TGTGCCAGCAGCTTCCCGGGACACTTATTGCCCCATTACGAGCAGTACTTC. This translates into CASSFPGHLLPHYEQYF.